Shown below are 10 T cell receptor beta chains from a single sample sequenced in a study of blood T cell repertoires in COVID-19. TCRdb's table, derived via immunoSEQ multiplex PCR, lists solely in-frame clones and lacks some. Among under 200,000 clones listed, approximately 79% were seen once. The sequencing sample was made of peripheral blood. The receptors shown here come from a man aged 60-69 years with active or convalescent COVID-19.

The chain combines TRBV5-1 with TRBJ2-1; TRBD1 matches at 11 bases. The CDR3 is made up of 15 amino acids. Unmatched junction bases numbered 4, after V lost 2 bases and J lost 6 bases. The V gene's germline CDR1 is SGHRS and CDR2 YFSETQ. The CDR3 nucleotides are TGCGCCAGCAGCTTCTCCGGGACAGGGGGCAATGAGCAGTTCTTC. Its protein product is CASSFSGTGGNEQFF.

A single count supports this clone. The chain couples TRBV6-4 to TRBJ2-1, with 9 bases lining up with TRBD2. V lost 5 bases and J lost 9; bases outside the gene matches: 5. Germline CDR1 MRHNA, CDR2 SNTAGT. This CDR3 has 13 amino acids. As DNA, the CDR3 is TGTGCCAGCAGTTTTAGCGGGAGCACTGAGCAGTTCTTC. Translation gives CASSFSGSTEQFF.

The J gene is TRBJ2-3, the V gene TRBV7-8; 9 bases align to TRBD1. In germline, CDR1 is SGHVS, CDR2 FQNEAQ. The J segment lost 6 bases and the V segment lost 5 bases, leaving 6 bases of the junction unmatched. This CDR3 comprises 14 residues. The chain's CDR3 is CASSRGQGSDTQYF. CDR3 sequence (DNA): TGTGCCAGCAGCAGGGGACAGGGCAGTGATACGCAGTATTTT.

The CDR3 sequence: CASNWRGNQPQHF. CDR3 sequence (DNA): TGTGCCAGTAACTGGCGGGGCAATCAGCCCCAGCATTTT. This sequence joins TRBV19 and TRBJ1-5; D not certain. CDR1 and CDR2 from the germline V gene are LNHDA and SQIVND (reference sequence). The CDR3 spans 13 residues. V lost 7 bases, J lost 2 bases, and 9 bases lay in between.

This clone was recorded many times. This chain uses TRBV4-3 with TRBJ2-7; D may be TRBD1 (5 bases). From germline, CDR1 is LGHNA and CDR2 YSLEER. Trimming removed 0 bases from V and 2 bases from J, with 14 bases in between. The CDR3 extends over 16 amino acids. The CDR3 reads CASSQDWRGRAYEQYF. The CDR3 DNA is TGCGCCAGCAGCCAAGATTGGAGAGGCAGGGCCTACGAGCAGTACTTC.

This chain uses TRBV7-9 with TRBJ1-1, with D perhaps matching TRBD1 (6 bases). Per germline, CDR1 SEHNR and CDR2 FQNEAQ (reference sequence). V was pared by 7 bases and J by 5 bases, with 17 bases between. This CDR3 spans 14 amino acids. In DNA form, the CDR3 reads TGTGCCAGCATTCGCGGGGGCCGAGGGACTGAAGCTTTCTTT. Amino acid sequence: CASIRGGRGTEAFF. Full variable domain (missing parts from reference TRBV7-9 and TRBJ1-1): DTGVSQNPRHKITKRGQNVTFRCDPISEHNRLYWYRQTLGQGPEFLTYFQNEAQLEKSRLLSDRFSAERPKGSFSTLEIQRTEQGDSAMYLCASIRGGRGTEAFFGQGTRLTVV.

V usage is TRBV27 and J usage is TRBJ1-2; the match to TRBD1 covers 10 bases. The CDR3 runs to 16 residues. The V and J ends lost 1 base and 4 bases, in that order; junction bases with no gene match: 6. Germline V gives CDR1 MNHEY, CDR2 SMNVEV (reference sequence). The CDR3 protein is CASSLFFRTGGYGYTF. CDR3 nucleotide sequence: TGTGCCAGCAGTTTATTCTTCCGGACAGGGGGCTATGGCTACACCTTC.

The gene calls are TRBV3-1 (or the pseudogene TRBV3-2) and TRBJ1-3; D is ambiguous. V lost 1 base to trimming and J lost 0 bases, with 10 bases between them. The V gene's germline CDR1 is LGHDT and CDR2 YNNKEL (reference sequence). The CDR3 is 16 amino acids. CDR3 protein: CASSQGRFSSGNTIYF. As DNA, the CDR3 is TGTGCCAGCAGCCAAGGCAGATTCAGCTCTGGAAACACCATATATTTT.

J is TRBJ1-6 and V is TRBV3-1 (or the pseudogene TRBV3-2); 9 bases are a match to TRBD1. The CDR3 runs 14 residues. The V and J ends lost 7 bases and 7 bases, in that order; junction bases with no gene match: 5. In germline, CDR1 is LGHDT, CDR2 YNNKEL (reference sequence). DNA for the CDR3: TGTGCCAGCACCTTAGACAGGGGGAATTCACCCCTCCACTTT. This translates into CASTLDRGNSPLHF.

This clone was counted only a few times. J is TRBJ2-2 and V is TRBV4-1, with TRBD2 as a possible D gene (6 bases). V lost 1 base and J lost 6, with 12 bases in between. Germline V lookup: CDR1 MGHRA, CDR2 YSYEKL. The CDR3 loop spans 15 amino acids. The CDR3 DNA is TGCGCCAGCAGCCAAGTCACTAGCAGGTCCGGGGAGCTGTTTTTT. Translated: CASSQVTSRSGELFF.